These T cell receptor beta chains were read from a single sample in a study of read filtering for tumor transcriptome and immune sequencing. TCRdb ran MiXCR on the reads and lists one entry per CDR3 protein. The sample lists around 33,000 distinct CDR3 sequences; 18% were seen once. The sequenced sample was a population of CD138-negative cells sorted from bone marrow. All receptors derive from a donor at least 40 years old with multiple myeloma. Each CDR3 is given with its conserved first and last residue. The D gene is left open where the match is weak. A clone size is listed for some rows: how often the clone was seen (once, few, many), or a class if it is expanded.

many	TRBV10-3	-	TRBJ2-2	CAIQRAENTGELFF	TGTGCCATCCAGCGAGCGGAAAACACCGGGGAGCTGTTTTTT
many	TRBV6-1	-	TRBJ1-4	CASRLRGSEKLFF	TGTGCCAGCAGACTAAGGGGGAGTGAAAAACTGTTTTTT
many	TRBV7-8	TRBD2	TRBJ2-3	CASSSLIAGGTDTQYF	TGTGCCAGCAGCTCCCTCATAGCGGGCGGCACAGATACGCAGTATTTT
many	TRBV6-5	-	TRBJ2-7	CASSYYDTAGDLEQYF	TGTGCCAGCAGTTACTACGACACGGCAGGGGATCTCGAGCAGTACTTC
medium-sized	TRBV24-1	TRBD1	TRBJ2-2	CATSDETGTGDTGELFF	TGTGCCACCAGTGATGAGACCGGGACAGGGGACACCGGGGAGCTGTTTTTT
-	TRBV28	-	TRBJ2-3	CASRNPGTQAQYF	TGTGCCAGCAGAAACCCCGGGACGCAGGCGCAGTATTTT
many	TRBV7-9	TRBD2	TRBJ2-7	CASSRGAYEQYF	TGTGCCAGCAGCCGGGGGGCCTACGAGCAGTACTTC
many	TRBV20-1	TRBD1	TRBJ2-7	CSASRDRGYEQYF	TGCAGTGCTAGTCGGGACAGGGGGTACGAGCAGTACTTC
many	TRBV10-3	TRBD2	TRBJ2-6	CAIKGSGGARGANVLTF	TGTGCCATCAAGGGTAGCGGGGGGGCGAGGGGGGCCAACGTCCTGACTTTC
many	TRBV6-2/TRBV6-3	-	TRBJ2-2	CASSPRLRTGELFF	TGTGCCAGCAGTCCCCGCTTAAGGACCGGGGAGCTGTTTTTT
many	TRBV7-8	TRBD1	TRBJ2-1	CASNPPGQGLSSYNEQFF	TGTGCCAGCAACCCTCCGGGACAGGGGCTGAGCTCCTACAATGAGCAGTTCTTC
many	TRBV28	-	TRBJ2-3	CASSLGPNGDTQYF	TGTGCCAGCAGTTTGGGGCCTAATGGGGATACGCAGTATTTT
-	TRBV5-5	-	TRBJ2-3	CASSFNPQEDTQCF	TGTGCCAGCAGCTTTAATCCGCAGGAAGATACGCAGTGCTTT
many	TRBV6-1	-	TRBJ1-1	CASSQGPNTEAFF	TGTGCCAGCAGTCAGGGGCCGAACACTGAAGCTTTCTTT
many	TRBV29-1	TRBD1	TRBJ2-7	CSASTGTGSEQYF	TGCAGCGCCAGCACCGGGACAGGGAGCGAGCAGTACTTC
many	TRBV5-4	TRBD1	TRBJ2-5	CASSRPGQGQETQYF	TGTGCCAGCAGCAGACCCGGACAGGGCCAAGAGACCCAGTACTTC
many	TRBV5-4	TRBD1	TRBJ2-1	CASSLDRGPYNEQFF	TGTGCCAGCAGTCTTGACAGGGGCCCCTACAATGAGCAGTTCTTC
many	TRBV5-1	TRBD1	TRBJ2-7	CASSFSASGTGGYEQYF	TGCGCCAGCAGCTTTAGCGCCTCCGGGACAGGGGGCTACGAGCAGTACTTC
-	TRBV20-1	-	TRBJ2-5	CSGREQETQYF	TGCAGTGGCAGGGAACAAGAGACCCAGTACTTC
-	TRBV10-1	-	TRBJ2-1	CASSGSRGEIERFF	TGCGCCAGCAGTGGCTCTAGAGGGGAGATTGAGCGGTTCTTC
-	TRBV5-6	-	TRBJ1-2	CASSLDDGYTF	TGTGCCAGCAGCTTGGATGATGGCTACACCTTC
many	TRBV12-3/TRBV12-4	TRBD2	TRBJ2-3	CAISGGATDTQYF	TGTGCCATCAGCGGGGGGGCCACAGATACGCAGTATTTT
many	TRBV11-2	TRBD1	TRBJ2-1	CASSQDRGNEQFF	TGTGCCAGCAGCCAAGACAGGGGTAATGAGCAGTTCTTC
many	TRBV12-3/TRBV12-4	-	TRBJ2-3	CASGGAKGTDTQYF	TGTGCCAGCGGCGGGGCGAAGGGGACAGATACGCAGTATTTT
many	TRBV7-3	TRBD2	TRBJ2-1	CASSYTSGGANEQFF	TGTGCCAGCAGCTATACTAGCGGGGGGGCCAATGAGCAGTTCTTC
many	TRBV20-1	-	TRBJ2-5	CSARYQQETQYF	TGCAGTGCTAGGTACCAGCAAGAGACCCAGTACTTC
many	TRBV30	-	TRBJ1-5	CAWSTSRGGNQPQHF	TGTGCCTGGAGCACCTCCAGGGGAGGTAATCAGCCCCAGCATTTT
-	TRBV5-1	TRBD1	TRBJ2-5	CASSLAPIGTGLQVTQYF	TGCGCCAGCAGCTTAGCACCTATTGGGACAGGGCTACAAGTGACCCAGTACTTC
-	TRBV20-1	TRBD2	TRBJ2-3	CSANLAGGRPDTQYF	TGCAGTGCCAATCTAGCGGGGGGGAGGCCAGATACGCAGTATTTT
-	TRBV3-1	-	TRBJ2-2	CASSRGLGGSNTGELFF	TGTGCCAGCAGCCGCGGTCTCGGTGGTTCGAACACCGGGGAGCTGTTTTTT
many	TRBV29-1	-	TRBJ1-5	CSVGQGGNQPQHF	TGCAGCGTTGGGCAGGGAGGCAATCAGCCCCAGCATTTT
many	TRBV5-1	-	TRBJ2-5	CASSYLETQYF	TGCGCCAGCAGTTACCTCGAGACCCAGTACTTC
many	TRBV28	-	TRBJ2-7	CASSFRGVTSYEQYF	TGTGCCAGCAGTTTTAGGGGGGTGACCTCCTACGAGCAGTACTTC
many	TRBV20-1	-	TRBJ1-4	CSARQHGKNEKLFF	TGCAGTGCTAGACAACACGGAAAGAATGAAAAACTGTTTTTT
many	TRBV12-3/TRBV12-4	-	TRBJ2-1	CASSTPANSPVEQFF	TGTGCCAGCAGTACCCCCGCTAACTCCCCTGTTGAGCAGTTCTTC
many	TRBV6-1	TRBD1	TRBJ1-1	CASNLRGQGTEAFF	TGTGCCAGCAATCTCCGGGGACAGGGAACTGAAGCTTTCTTT
many	TRBV28	-	TRBJ2-3	CASSSRGRAGTDTQYF	TGTGCCAGCAGTTCCCGGGGACGAGCTGGGACAGATACGCAGTATTTT
many	TRBV6-5	TRBD2	TRBJ2-3	CASSPSGRASVLTDTQYF	TGTGCCAGCAGCCCTAGCGGGAGGGCCTCCGTGCTCACAGATACGCAGTATTTT
many	TRBV14	-	TRBJ1-1	CASSQGPQNTEAFF	TGTGCCAGCAGCCAAGGTCCCCAGAACACTGAAGCTTTCTTT
many	TRBV12-3/TRBV12-4	-	TRBJ2-4	CASSATRMNIQYF	TGTGCCAGCAGTGCGACTAGAATGAACATTCAGTACTTC
many	TRBV11-2	-	TRBJ2-2	CASSLDPRGDTGELFF	TGTGCCAGCAGCTTAGACCCCAGGGGGGACACCGGGGAGCTGTTTTTT
few	TRBV4-1	-	TRBJ1-6	CASSQPGRSYNSPLHF	TGCGCCAGCAGCCAACCGGGACGCTCCTATAATTCACCCCTCCACTTT
once	TRBV5-1	-	TRBJ2-5	CASSPQGRVRETQYF	TGCGCCAGCAGCCCGCAGGGGAGGGTTCGAGAGACCCAGTACTTC
many	TRBV4-1	-	TRBJ2-7	CASSQDLEGSEQYF	TGCGCCAGCAGCCAAGATCTAGAAGGGAGCGAGCAGTACTTC
-	TRBV30	-	TRBJ1-5	CACSFRAGQPQHF	TGTGCCTGCAGTTTCAGGGCGGGGCAGCCCCAGCACTTT
many	TRBV6-2/TRBV6-3	-	TRBJ2-5	CASSRLVQETQYF	TGTGCCAGCAGTCGTCTAGTCCAAGAGACCCAGTACTTC
many	TRBV6-1	-	TRBJ2-6	CASNEGAGANVLTF	TGTGCCAGCAACGAGGGGGCTGGGGCCAACGTCCTGACTTTC
-	TRBV28	-	TRBJ1-3	CASTRGNTIYF	TGTGCCAGCACCCGCGGAAACACCATATATTTT
many	TRBV12-3/TRBV12-4	TRBD1	TRBJ1-1	CASSFGTANTEAFF	TGTGCCAGCAGTTTTGGGACAGCGAACACTGAAGCTTTCTTT
many	TRBV19	-	TRBJ1-2	CASSMANHGYTF	TGTGCCAGTAGTATGGCGAACCATGGCTACACCTTC
many	TRBV28	-	TRBJ1-5	CASSFGNQPQHF	TGTGCCAGCAGTTTCGGCAATCAGCCCCAGCATTTT
many	TRBV29-1	-	TRBJ1-1	CSVLNRVGTEAFF	TGCAGCGTTCTCAACAGGGTCGGTACTGAAGCTTTCTTT